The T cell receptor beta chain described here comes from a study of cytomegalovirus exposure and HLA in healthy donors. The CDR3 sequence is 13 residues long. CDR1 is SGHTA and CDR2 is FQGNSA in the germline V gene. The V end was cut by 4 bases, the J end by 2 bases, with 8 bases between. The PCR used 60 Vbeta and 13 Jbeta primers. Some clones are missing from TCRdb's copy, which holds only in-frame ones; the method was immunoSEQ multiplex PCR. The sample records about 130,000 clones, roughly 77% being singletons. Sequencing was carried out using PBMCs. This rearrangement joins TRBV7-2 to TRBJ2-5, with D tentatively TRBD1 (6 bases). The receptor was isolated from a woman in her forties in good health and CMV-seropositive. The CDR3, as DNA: TGTGCCAGCAGCTGGACAGCACAAGAGACCCAGTACTTC. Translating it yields CASSWTAQETQYF. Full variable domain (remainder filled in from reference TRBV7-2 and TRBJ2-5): GAGVSQSPSNKVTEKGKDVELRCDPISGHTALYWYRQSLGQGLEFLIYFQGNSAPDKSGLPSDRFSAERTGGSVSTLTIQRTQQEDSAVYLCASSWTAQETQYFGPGTRLLVL.